Included here is one TCR beta chain sequence, with context. The antigen is not known. This sample is part of a study of blood T cells in healthy people across ages. Findings and limits, study-wide: Roughly linear age-related decline in beta diversity appeared, significant by age around 42. Those diversity estimates obtained from one million T cells were thought to be underestimates.

Sample-barcoded 5' priming and a J-beta primer mix drove a second PCR of roughly 6 to 12 cycles. Using its own MiXCR run on the 5' RACE reads, TCRdb lists one record per CDR3 protein. The data show over a million distinct CDR3 sequences, 45% seen once. Per germline, CDR1 PRHDT and CDR2 FYEKMQ (reference sequence). There are 16 residues in the CDR3. Trimming removed 0 bases from V and 3 bases from J, with 9 bases in between. The receptor's source is a woman aged 60-75 years in good health. The sequencing input was blood. The rearrangement links TRBV13 to TRBJ2-6; no reliable D call. CDR3 DNA: TGTGCCAGCAGCTTAGGGGGGTTGGATGGGGCCAACGTCCTGACTTTC. Encoded protein: CASSLGGLDGANVLTF.